This T cell receptor (beta chain) was observed in a study of cytomegalovirus exposure and HLA in healthy donors. V was cut by 8 bases and J by 5 bases, with 15 bases left in between. CDR3 length: 13 residues. Germline V CDR1 and CDR2: LNHDA, SQIVND (reference sequence). Only a few counts were recorded for this clone. The PCR was carried out with 60 Vbeta primers and 13 Jbeta primers. Clones were sequenced by immunoSEQ multiplex PCR, and TCRdb holds only the in-frame ones, with some missing. In the table there are about 120,000 clones, about 70% of which are singletons. The sample comprised PBMCs. J is TRBJ1-2 and V is TRBV19; D unclear. The sequence was collected from a human donor in good health. The CDR3 bases are TGTGCCAGTCTTAATTCGAACAGTTATGGCTACACCTTC. It encodes CASLNSNSYGYTF.